This T cell receptor (beta chain) was captured by sequencing in a study of T cell responses to AZD1222 COVID-19 vaccine. Points on this clone: Its matching antigen is unknown.

Findings of the study overall: CD4 TCRs linked to vaccination spanned spike, dominating at 160-218 and 743-854. Spike-specific TCR depth and breadth grew after two AZD1222 doses. Clonal diversity may have been underestimated in mostly white British donors.

Trimming removed 5 bases at V and 7 bases at J, with 20 bases between. The CDR3 totals 15 residues. The germline CDR1 and CDR2 sequences are SGHTA and FQGNSA. Sequencing was performed with immunoSEQ multiplex PCR; in TCRdb, only in-frame clones are kept and a portion is missing. The sample shows about 130,000 clones, under 90% of them seen only once. This chain links TRBV7-2 with TRBJ1-2; D perhaps matches TRBD1 (5 bases). Sequences were derived from peripheral blood, sampled on day 0 of AZD1222 vaccination. This clonotype was obtained from an adult in good health. The CDR3 here is CASSPQAGTLGGYTF. The CDR3 DNA is TGTGCCAGCAGCCCCCAGGCAGGGACGTTGGGTGGCTACACCTTC.